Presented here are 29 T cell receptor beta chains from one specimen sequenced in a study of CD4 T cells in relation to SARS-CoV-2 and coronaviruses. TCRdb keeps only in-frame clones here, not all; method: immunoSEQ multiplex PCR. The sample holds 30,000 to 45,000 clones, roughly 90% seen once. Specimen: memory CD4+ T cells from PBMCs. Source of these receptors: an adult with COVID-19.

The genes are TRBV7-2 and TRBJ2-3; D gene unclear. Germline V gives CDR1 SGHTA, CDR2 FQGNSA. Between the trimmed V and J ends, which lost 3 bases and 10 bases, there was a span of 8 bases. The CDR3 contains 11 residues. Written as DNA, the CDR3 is TGTGCCAGCAGCTTCTCTAGGGCGCAGTATTTT. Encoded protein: CASSFSRAQYF. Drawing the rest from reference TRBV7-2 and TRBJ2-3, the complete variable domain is GAGVSQSPSNKVTEKGKDVELRCDPISGHTALYWYRQSLGQGLEFLIYFQGNSAPDKSGLPSDRFSAERTGGSVSTLTIQRTQQEDSAVYLCASSFSRAQYFGPGTRLTVL.

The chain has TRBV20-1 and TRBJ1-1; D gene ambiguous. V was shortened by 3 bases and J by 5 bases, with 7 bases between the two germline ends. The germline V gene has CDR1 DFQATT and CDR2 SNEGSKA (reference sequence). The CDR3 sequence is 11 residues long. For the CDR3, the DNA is TGCAGTGCTAGCACAAGGACTGAAGCTTTCTTT. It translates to CSASTRTEAFF.

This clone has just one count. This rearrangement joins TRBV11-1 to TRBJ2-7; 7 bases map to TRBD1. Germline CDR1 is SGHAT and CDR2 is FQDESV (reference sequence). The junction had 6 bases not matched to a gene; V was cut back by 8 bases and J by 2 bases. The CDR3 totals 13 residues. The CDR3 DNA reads TGTGCCAGCCAGGGGGACGGAGCCTACGAGCAGTACTTC. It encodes CASQGDGAYEQYF.

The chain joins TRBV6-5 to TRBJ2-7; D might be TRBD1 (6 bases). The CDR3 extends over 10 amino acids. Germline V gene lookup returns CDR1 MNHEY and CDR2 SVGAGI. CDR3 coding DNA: TGTCTACAGGGTGCCAACGAGCAGTACTTC. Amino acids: CLQGANEQYF.

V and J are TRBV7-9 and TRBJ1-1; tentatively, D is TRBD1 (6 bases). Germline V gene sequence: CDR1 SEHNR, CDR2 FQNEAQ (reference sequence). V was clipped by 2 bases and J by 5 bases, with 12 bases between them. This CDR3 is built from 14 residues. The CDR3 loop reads CASSLRGGRTEAFF. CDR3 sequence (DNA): TGTGCCAGCAGCTTAAGGGGGGGCAGGACTGAAGCTTTCTTT.

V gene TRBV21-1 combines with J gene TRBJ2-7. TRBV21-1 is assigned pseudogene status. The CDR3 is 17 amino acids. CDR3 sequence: CASSKDGVEGFYYEQYF. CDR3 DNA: TGTGCCAGCAGCAAAGATGGGGTAGAAGGGTTTTACTACGAGCAGTACTTC.

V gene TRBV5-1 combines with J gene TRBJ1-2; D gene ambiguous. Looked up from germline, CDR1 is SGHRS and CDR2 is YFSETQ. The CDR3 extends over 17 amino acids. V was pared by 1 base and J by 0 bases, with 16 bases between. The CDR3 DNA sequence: TGCGCCAGCAGCTTGTCGGGAGCTAAAAACACTAACTATGGCTACACCTTC. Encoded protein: CASSLSGAKNTNYGYTF.

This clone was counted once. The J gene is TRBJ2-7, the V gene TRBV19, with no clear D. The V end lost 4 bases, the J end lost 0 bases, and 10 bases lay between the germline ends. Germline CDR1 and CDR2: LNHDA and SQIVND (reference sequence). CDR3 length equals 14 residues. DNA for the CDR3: TGTGCCAGTAGTACCCCGGGCCGCTCCTACGAGCAGTACTTC. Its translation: CASSTPGRSYEQYF.

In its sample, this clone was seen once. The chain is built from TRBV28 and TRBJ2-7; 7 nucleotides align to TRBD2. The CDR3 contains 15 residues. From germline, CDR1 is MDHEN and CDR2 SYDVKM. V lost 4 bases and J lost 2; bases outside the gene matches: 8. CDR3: CASSSPGLPPYEQYF. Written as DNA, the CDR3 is TGTGCCAGCAGTTCCCCGGGACTACCGCCCTACGAGCAGTACTTC.

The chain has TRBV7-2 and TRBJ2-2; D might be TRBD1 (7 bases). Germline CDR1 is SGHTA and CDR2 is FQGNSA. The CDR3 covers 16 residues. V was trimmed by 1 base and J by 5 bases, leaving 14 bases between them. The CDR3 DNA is TGTGCCAGCAGCTTAGGGGCAGGGGGGAGGACCGGGGAGCTGTTTTTT. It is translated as CASSLGAGGRTGELFF.

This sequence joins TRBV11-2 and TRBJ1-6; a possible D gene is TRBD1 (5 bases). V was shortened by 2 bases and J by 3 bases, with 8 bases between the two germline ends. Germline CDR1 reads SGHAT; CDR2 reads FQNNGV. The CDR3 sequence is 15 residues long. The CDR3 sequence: CASSLPGVYNSPLHF. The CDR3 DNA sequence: TGTGCCAGCAGCTTACCGGGGGTCTATAATTCACCCCTCCACTTT.

CDR3 residues: CASRTTGLTEAFF. The CDR3 DNA reads as TGTGCCAGCAGAACGACAGGCCTCACTGAAGCTTTCTTT. The chain couples TRBV6-5 to TRBJ1-1; D may be TRBD1 (6 bases). The V gene lost 6 bases and the J gene lost 4 bases, with 12 bases spanning the gap. Germline loops: CDR1 MNHEY, CDR2 SVGAGI. The CDR3 is 13 amino acids.

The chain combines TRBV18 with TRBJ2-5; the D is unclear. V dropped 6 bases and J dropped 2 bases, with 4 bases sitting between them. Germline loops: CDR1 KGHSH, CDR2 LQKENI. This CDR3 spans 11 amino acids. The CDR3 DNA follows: TGTGCCAGCTCGCAACAAGAGACCCAGTACTTC. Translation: CASSQQETQYF.

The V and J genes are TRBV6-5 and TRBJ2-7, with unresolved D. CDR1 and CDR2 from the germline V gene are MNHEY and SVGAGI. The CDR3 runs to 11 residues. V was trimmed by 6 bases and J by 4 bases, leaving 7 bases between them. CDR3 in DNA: TGTGCCAGCAGCTCCATTTACGAGCAGTACTTC. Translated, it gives CASSSIYEQYF.

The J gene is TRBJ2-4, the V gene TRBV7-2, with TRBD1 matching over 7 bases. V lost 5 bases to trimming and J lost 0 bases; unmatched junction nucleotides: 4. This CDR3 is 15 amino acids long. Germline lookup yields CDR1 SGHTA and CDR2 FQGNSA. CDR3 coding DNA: TGTGCCAGCAGCGAGGGGGCTCTAGCCAAAAACATTCAGTACTTC. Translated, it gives CASSEGALAKNIQYF.

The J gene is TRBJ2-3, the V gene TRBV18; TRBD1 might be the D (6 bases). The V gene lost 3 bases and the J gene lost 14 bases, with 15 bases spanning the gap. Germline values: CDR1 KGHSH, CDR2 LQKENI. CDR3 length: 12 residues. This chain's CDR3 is CASSPTRDTLYF. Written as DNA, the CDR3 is TGTGCCAGCTCACCGACCCGGGACACTTTGTATTTT.

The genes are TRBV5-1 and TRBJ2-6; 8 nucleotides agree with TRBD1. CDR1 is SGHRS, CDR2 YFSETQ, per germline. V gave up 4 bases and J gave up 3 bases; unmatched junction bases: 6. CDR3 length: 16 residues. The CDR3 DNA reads TGCGCCAGCAGCGTGCAGGGGGCGGGTGGGGCCAACGTCCTGACTTTC. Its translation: CASSVQGAGGANVLTF.

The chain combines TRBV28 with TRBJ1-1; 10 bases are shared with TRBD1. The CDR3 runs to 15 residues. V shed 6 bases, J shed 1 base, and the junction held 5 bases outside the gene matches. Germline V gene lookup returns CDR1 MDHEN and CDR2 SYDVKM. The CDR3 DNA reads TGTGCCAGCAGGTGGGACAGGGGACCGAACACTGAAGCTTTCTTT. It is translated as CASRWDRGPNTEAFF.

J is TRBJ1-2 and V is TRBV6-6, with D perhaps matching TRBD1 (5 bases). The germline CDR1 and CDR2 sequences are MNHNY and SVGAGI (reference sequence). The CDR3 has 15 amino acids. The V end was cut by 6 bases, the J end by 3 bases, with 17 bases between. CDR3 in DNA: TGTGCCAGCAGGACCCGGGCAGGGACGTACTATGGCTACACCTTC. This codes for CASRTRAGTYYGYTF.

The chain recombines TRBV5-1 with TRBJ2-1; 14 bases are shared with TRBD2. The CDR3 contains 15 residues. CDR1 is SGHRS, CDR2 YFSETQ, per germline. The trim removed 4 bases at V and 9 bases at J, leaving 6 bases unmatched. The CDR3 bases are TGCGCCAGCAGCACGACTAGCGGGGGGGCCCGTGAGCAGTTCTTC. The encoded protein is CASSTTSGGAREQFF.

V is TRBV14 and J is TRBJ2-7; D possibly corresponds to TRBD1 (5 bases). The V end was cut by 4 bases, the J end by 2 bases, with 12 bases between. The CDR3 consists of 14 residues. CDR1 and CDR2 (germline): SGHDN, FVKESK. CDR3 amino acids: CASSLAGFTYEQYF. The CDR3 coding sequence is TGTGCCAGCAGCCTAGCAGGGTTCACCTACGAGCAGTACTTC.

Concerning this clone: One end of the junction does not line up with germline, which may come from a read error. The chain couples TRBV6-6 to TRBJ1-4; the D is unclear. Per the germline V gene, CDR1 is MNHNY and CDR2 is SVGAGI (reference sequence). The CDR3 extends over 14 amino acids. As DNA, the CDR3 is TGTGCCAGCACAATGACGGCTTCTAACGAAAAACTGTTTTTT. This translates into CASTMTASNEKLFF.

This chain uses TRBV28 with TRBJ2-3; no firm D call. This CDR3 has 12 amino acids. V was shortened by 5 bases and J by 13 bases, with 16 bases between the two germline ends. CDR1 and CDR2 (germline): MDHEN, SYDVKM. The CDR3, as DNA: TGTGCCAGCAGTCTCGGCGTTAGAAGGGAGTATTTT. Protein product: CASSLGVRREYF.

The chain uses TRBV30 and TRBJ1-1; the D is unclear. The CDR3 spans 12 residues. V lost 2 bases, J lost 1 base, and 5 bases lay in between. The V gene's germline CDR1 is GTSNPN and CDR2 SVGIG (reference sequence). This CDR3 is CAWSIRNTEAFF. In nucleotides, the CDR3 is TGTGCCTGGAGTATTAGGAACACTGAAGCTTTCTTT.

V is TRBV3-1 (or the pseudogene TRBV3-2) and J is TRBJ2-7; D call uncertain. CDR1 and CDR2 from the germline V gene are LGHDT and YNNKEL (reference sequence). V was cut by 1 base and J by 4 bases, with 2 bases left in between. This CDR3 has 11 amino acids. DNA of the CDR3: TGTGCCAGCAGCCAAGGTTACGAGCAGTACTTC. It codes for CASSQGYEQYF.

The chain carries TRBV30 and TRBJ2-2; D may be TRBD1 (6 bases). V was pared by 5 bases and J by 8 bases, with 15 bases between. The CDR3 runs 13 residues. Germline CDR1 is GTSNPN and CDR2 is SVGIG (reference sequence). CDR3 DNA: TGTGCCTGGGGGACAAGGGTATGGGGGGAGCTGTTTTTT. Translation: CAWGTRVWGELFF.

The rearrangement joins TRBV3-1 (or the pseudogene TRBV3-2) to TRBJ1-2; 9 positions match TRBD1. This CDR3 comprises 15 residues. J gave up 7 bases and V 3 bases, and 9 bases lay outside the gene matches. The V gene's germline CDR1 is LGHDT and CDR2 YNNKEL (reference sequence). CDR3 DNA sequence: TGTGCCAGCAGCCAGGGACAGGGTGGGTTGGGTGGCTACACCTTC. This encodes CASSQGQGGLGGYTF.

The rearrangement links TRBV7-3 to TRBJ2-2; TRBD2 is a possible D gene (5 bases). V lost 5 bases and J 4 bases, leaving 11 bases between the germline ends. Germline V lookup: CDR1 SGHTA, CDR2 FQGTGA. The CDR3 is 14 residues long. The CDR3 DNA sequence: TGTGCCAGCAGCCCAGGACTTTCCACCGGGGAGCTGTTTTTT. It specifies CASSPGLSTGELFF.

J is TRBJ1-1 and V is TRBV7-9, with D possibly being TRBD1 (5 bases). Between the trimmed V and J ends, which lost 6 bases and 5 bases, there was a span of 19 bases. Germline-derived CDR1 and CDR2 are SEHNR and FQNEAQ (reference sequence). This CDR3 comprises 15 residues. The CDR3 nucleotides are TGTGCCAGCAGGGCGGTCACGGTGGGGGGAACTGAAGCTTTCTTT. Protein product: CASRAVTVGGTEAFF.